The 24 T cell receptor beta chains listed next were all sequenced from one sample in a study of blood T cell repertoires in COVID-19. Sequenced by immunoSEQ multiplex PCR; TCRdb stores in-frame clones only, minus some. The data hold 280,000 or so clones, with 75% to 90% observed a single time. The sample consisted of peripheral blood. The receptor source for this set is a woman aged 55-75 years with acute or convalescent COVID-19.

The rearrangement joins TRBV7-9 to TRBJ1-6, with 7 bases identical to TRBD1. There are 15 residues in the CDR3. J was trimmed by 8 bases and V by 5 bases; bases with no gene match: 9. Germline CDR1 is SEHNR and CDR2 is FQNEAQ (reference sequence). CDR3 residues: CASSARDSSYSPLHF. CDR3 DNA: TGTGCCAGCAGCGCCAGGGACAGTAGTTATTCACCCCTCCACTTT. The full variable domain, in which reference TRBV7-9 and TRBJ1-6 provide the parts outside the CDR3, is DTGVSQNPRHKITKRGQNVTFRCDPISEHNRLYWYRQTLGQGPEFLTYFQNEAQLEKSRLLSDRFSAERPKGSFSTLEIQRTEQGDSAMYLCASSARDSSYSPLHFGNGTRLTVT.

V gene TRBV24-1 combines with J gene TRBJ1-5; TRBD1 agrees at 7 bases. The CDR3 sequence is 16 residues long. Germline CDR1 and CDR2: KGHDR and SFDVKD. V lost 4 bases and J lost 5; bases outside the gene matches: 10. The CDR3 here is CATSEGTGAWDQPQHF. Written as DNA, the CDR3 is TGTGCCACCAGTGAAGGTACAGGGGCCTGGGATCAGCCCCAGCATTTT.

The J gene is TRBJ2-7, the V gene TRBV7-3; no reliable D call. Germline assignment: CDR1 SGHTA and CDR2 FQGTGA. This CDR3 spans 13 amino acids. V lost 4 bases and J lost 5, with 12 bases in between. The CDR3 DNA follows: TGTGCCAGCAGCTCCGAGGCGGCCCACGAGCAGTACTTC. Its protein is CASSSEAAHEQYF.

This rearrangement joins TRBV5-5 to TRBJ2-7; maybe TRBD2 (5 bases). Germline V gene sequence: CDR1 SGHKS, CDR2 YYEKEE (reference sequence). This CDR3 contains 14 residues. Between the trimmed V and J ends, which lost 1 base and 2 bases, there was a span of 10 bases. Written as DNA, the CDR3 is TGTGCCAGCAGCTTGTGGGAGTCTACCTACGAGCAGTACTTC. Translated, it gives CASSLWESTYEQYF.

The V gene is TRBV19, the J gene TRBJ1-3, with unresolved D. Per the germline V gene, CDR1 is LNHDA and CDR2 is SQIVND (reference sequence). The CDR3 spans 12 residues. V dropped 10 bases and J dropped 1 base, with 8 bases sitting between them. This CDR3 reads CATSVSGNTIYF. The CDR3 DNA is TGTGCCACTTCTGTTTCTGGAAACACCATATATTTT.

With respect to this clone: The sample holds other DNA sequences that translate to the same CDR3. CDR3 nucleotide sequence: TGTGCCAGCAGTTTCGGTGGCTCTGGGGCCAACGTCCTGACTTTC. Encoded protein: CASSFGGSGANVLTF. The V gene is TRBV27, the J gene TRBJ2-6; D remains unclear. The CDR3 runs to 15 residues. V was cut by 3 bases and J by 0 bases, with 6 bases left in between. Germline-derived CDR1 and CDR2 are MNHEY and SMNVEV (reference sequence). The full variable domain, its missing parts supplied by reference TRBV27 and TRBJ2-6, is EAQVTQNPRYLITVTGKKLTVTCSQNMNHEYMSWYRQDPGLGLRQIYYSMNVEVTDKGDVPEGYKVSRKEKRNFPLILESPSPNQTSLYFCASSFGGSGANVLTFGAGSRLTVL.

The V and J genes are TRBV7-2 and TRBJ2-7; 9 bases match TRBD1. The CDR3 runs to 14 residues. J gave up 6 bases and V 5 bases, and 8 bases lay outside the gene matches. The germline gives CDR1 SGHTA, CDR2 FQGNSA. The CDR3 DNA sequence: TGTGCCAGCAGCCCCCGGACAGGGGTTTCCGAGCAGTACTTC. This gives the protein CASSPRTGVSEQYF.

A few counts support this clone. This chain's CDR3 is CASTGTATYEQYF. As DNA, the CDR3 is TGTGCCAGCACCGGGACTGCTACCTACGAGCAGTACTTC. The genes are TRBV28 and TRBJ2-7; perhaps TRBD2 as D (6 bases). In germline, CDR1 is MDHEN, CDR2 SYDVKM. The CDR3 runs to 13 residues. V gave up 7 bases and J gave up 2 bases, with 12 bases separating them.

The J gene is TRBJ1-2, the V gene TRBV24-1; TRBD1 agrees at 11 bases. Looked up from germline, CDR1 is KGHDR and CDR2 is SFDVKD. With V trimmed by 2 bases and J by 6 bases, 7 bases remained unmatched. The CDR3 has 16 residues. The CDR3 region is CATSDSRTGGWHGYTF. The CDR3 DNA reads TGTGCCACCAGTGATTCCCGGACAGGGGGCTGGCATGGCTACACCTTC.

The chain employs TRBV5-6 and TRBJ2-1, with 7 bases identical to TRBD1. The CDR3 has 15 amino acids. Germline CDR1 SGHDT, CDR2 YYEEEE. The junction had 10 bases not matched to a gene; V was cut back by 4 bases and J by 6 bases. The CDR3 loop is CASSPRQGRGNEQFF. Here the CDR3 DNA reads TGTGCCAGCAGCCCCCGACAGGGACGAGGCAATGAGCAGTTCTTC.

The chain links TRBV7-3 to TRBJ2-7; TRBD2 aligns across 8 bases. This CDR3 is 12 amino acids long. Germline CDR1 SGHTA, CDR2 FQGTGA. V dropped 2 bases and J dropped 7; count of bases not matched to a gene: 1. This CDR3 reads CASSLAGGEQYF. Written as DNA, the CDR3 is TGTGCCAGCAGCTTAGCGGGAGGTGAGCAGTACTTC.

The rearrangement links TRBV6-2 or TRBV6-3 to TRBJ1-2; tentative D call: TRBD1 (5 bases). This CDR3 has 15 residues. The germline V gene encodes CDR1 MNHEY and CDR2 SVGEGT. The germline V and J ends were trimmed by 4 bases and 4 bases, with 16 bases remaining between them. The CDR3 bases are TGTGCCAGCAGTTCCCCCGACGGGGGTGGCTATGGCTACACCTTC. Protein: CASSSPDGGGYGYTF.

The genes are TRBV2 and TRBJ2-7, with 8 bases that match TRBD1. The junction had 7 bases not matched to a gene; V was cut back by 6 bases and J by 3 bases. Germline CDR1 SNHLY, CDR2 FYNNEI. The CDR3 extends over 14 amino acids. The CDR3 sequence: CASSVDREVYEQYF. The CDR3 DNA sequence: TGTGCCAGCAGCGTGGACAGGGAGGTCTACGAGCAGTACTTC. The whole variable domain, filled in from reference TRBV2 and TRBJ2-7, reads EPEVTQTPSHQVTQMGQEVILRCVPISNHLYFYWYRQILGQKVEFLVSFYNNEISEKSEIFDDQFSVERPDGSNFTLKIRSTKLEDSAMYFCASSVDREVYEQYFGPGTRLTVT.

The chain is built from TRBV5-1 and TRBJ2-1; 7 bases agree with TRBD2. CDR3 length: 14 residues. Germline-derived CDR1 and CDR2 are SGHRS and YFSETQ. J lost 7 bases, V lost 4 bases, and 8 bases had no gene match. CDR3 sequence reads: CASSRVGRDNEQFF. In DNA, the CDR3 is TGCGCCAGCAGCCGGGTGGGGAGGGATAATGAGCAGTTCTTC.

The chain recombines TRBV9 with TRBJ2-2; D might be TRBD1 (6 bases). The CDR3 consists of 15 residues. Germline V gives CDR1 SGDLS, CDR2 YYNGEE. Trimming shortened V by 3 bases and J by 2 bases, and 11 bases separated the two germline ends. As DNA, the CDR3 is TGTGCCAGCAGCGGTACAGGGATCAACACCGGGGAGCTGTTTTTT. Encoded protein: CASSGTGINTGELFF.

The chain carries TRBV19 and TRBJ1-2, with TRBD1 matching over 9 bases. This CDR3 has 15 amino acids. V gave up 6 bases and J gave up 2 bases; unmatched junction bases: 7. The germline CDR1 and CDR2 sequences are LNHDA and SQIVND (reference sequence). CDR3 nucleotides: TGTGCCAGTAGAGAAGGGACAGGGTGGAACTATGGCTACACCTTC. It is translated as CASREGTGWNYGYTF.

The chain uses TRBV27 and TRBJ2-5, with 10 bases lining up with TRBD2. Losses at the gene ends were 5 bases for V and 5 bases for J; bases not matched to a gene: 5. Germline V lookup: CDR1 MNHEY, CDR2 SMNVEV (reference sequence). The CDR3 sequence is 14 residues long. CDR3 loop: CASSMLAGEETQYF. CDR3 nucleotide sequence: TGTGCCAGCAGTATGCTAGCGGGAGAGGAGACCCAGTACTTC.

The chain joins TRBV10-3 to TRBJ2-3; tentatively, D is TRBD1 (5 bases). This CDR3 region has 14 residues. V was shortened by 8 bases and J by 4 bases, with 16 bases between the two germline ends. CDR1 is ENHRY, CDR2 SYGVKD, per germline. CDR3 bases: TGTGCCATCCGCCAGGGCTTTTTGTCAGATACGCAGTATTTT. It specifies CAIRQGFLSDTQYF.

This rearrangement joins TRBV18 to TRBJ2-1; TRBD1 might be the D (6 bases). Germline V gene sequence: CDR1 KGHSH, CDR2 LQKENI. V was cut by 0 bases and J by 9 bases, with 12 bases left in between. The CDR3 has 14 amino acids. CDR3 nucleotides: TGTGCCAGCTCACCACCGGTAACAGGGCTTGAGCAGTTCTTC. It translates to CASSPPVTGLEQFF. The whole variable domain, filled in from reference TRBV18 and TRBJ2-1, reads NAGVMQNPRHLVRRRGQEARLRCSPMKGHSHVYWYRQLPEEGLKFMVYLQKENIIDESGMPKERFSAEFPKEGPSILRIQQVVRGDSAAYFCASSPPVTGLEQFFGPGTRLTVL.

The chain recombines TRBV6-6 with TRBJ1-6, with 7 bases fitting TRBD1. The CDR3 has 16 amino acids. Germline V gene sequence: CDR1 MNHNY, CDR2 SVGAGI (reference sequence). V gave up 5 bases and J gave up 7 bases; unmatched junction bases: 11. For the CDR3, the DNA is TGTGCCAGCAGTCTTATTCCCGGGACAGTAAATTCACCCCTCCACTTT. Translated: CASSLIPGTVNSPLHF.

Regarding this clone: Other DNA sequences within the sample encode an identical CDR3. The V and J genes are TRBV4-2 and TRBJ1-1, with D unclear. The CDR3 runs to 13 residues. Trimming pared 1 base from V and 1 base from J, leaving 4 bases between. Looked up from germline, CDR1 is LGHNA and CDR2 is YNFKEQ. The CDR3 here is CASSQARNTEAFF. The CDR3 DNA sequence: TGTGCCAGCAGCCAAGCCCGGAACACTGAAGCTTTCTTT.

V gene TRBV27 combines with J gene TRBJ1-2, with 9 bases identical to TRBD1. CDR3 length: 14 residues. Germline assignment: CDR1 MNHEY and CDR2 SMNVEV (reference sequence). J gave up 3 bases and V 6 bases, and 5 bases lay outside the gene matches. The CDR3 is CASRITGGDYGYTF. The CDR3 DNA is TGTGCCAGCAGGATAACAGGGGGCGACTATGGCTACACCTTC.

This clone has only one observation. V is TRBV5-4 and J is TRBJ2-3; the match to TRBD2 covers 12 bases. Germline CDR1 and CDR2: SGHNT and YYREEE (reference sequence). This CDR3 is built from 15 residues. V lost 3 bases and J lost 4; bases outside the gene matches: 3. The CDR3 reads CASSSSGGASDTQYF. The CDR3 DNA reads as TGTGCCAGCAGCTCTAGCGGGGGGGCCTCAGATACGCAGTATTTT. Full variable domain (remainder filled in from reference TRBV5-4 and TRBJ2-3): ETGVTQSPTHLIKTRGQQVTLRCSSQSGHNTVSWYQQALGQGPQFIFQYYREEENGRGNFPPRFSGLQFPNYSSELNVNALELDDSALYLCASSSSGGASDTQYFGPGTRLTVL.

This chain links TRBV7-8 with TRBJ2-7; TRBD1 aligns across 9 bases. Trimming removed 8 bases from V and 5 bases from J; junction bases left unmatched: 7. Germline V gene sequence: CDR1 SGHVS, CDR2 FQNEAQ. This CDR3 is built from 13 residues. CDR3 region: CASGPGQGHEQYF. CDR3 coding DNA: TGTGCCAGCGGTCCGGGACAGGGTCACGAGCAGTACTTC. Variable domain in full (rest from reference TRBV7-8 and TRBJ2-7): GAGVSQSPRYKVAKRGQDVALRCDPISGHVSLFWYQQALGQGPEFLTYFQNEAQLDKSGLPSDRFFAERPEGSVSTLKIQRTQQEDSAVYLCASGPGQGHEQYFGPGTRLTVT.